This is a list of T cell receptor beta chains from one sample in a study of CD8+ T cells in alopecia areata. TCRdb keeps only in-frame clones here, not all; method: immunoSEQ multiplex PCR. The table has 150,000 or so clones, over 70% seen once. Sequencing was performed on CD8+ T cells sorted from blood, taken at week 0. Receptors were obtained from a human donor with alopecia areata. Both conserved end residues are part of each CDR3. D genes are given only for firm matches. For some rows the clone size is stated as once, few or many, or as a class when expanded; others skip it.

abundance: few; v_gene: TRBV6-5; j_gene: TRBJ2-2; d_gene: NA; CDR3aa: CASSPYQAGELFF; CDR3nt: TGTGCCAGCAGCCCATACCAAGCCGGGGAGCTGTTTTTT
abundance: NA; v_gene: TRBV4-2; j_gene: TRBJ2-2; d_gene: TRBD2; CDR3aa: CASSHIASGPNTGELFF; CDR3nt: TGTGCCAGCAGCCATATAGCTAGCGGTCCGAACACCGGGGAGCTGTTTTTT
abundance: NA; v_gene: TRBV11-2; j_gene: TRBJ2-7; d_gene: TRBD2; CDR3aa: CASSLRTSGRQAYEQYF; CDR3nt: TGTGCCAGCAGCTTGAGGACTAGCGGGAGGCAGGCCTACGAGCAGTACTTC
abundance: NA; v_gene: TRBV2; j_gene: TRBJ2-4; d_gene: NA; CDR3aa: CASSESIAKNIQYF; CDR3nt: TGTGCCAGCAGTGAAAGCATTGCCAAAAACATTCAGTACTTC
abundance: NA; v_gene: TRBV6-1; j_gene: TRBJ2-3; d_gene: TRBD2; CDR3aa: CASTQTSGGTDTQYF; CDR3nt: TGTGCCAGCACCCAGACTAGCGGCGGCACAGATACGCAGTATTTT
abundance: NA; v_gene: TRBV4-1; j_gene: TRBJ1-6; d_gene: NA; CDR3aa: CASSQDRAAYNSPLHF; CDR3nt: TGCGCCAGCAGCCAAGACAGGGCGGCCTATAATTCACCCCTCCACTTT
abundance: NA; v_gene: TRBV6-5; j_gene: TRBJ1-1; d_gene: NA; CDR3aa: CASSYNSGYMNTEAFF; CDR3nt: TGTGCCAGCAGTTACAATTCTGGGTATATGAACACTGAAGCTTTCTTT
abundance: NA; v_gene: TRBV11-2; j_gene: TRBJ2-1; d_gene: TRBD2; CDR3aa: CASKDSGSSYNEQFF; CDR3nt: TGTGCCAGCAAGGATAGCGGGAGCTCCTACAATGAGCAGTTCTTC
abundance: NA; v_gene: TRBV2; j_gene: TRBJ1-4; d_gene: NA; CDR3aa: CASSDGEKLFF; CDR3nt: TGTGCCAGCAGTGACGGTGAAAAACTGTTTTTT
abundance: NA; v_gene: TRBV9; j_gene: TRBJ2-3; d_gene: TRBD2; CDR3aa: CASSAPRSGTPDTQYF; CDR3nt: TGTGCCAGCAGCGCCCCCAGGAGCGGGACCCCAGATACGCAGTATTTT
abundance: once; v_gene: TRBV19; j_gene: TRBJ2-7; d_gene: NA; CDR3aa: CASSGQNEQYF; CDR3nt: TGTGCCAGTAGCGGACAGAACGAGCAGTACTTC
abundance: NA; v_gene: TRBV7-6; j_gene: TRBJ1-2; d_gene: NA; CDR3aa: CASSLDDLGDYYTF; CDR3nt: TGTGCCAGCAGCTTAGATGACCTGGGGGATTACTACACCTTC
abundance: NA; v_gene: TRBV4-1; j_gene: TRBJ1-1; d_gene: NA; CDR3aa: CASSQAAGVTEAFF; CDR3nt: TGCGCCAGCAGCCAGGCGGCGGGGGTCACTGAAGCTTTCTTT
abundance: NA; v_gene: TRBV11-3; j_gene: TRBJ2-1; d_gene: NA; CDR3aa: CASSLDGFEQFF; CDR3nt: TGTGCCAGCAGCTTAGATGGGTTTGAGCAGTTCTTC
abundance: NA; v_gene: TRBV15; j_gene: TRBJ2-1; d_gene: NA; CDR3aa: CATSRDPVRQPYNEQFF; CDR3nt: TGTGCCACCAGCAGAGATCCAGTGAGACAGCCTTACAATGAGCAGTTCTTC
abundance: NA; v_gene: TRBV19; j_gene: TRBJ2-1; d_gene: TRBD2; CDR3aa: CASSIAGGALEQFF; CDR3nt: TGTGCCAGTAGTATAGCGGGAGGGGCCCTCGAGCAGTTCTTC
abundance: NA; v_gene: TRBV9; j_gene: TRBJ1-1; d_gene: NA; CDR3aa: CASSNTGGTEAFF; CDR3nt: TGTGCCAGCAGCAATACCGGGGGGACTGAAGCTTTCTTT
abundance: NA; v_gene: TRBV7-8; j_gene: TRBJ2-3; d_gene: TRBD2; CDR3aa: CASSLGLGGGTDTQYF; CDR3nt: TGTGCCAGCAGCTTAGGGTTGGGGGGGGGCACAGATACGCAGTATTTT
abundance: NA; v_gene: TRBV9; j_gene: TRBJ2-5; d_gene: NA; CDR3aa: CASSVTGQETQYF; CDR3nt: TGTGCCAGCAGCGTAACTGGACAAGAGACCCAGTACTTC
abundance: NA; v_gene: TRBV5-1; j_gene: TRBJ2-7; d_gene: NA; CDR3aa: CASSFVGLPLPTF; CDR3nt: TGCGCCAGCAGCTTTGTTGGCCTACCCCTCCCCACCTTC
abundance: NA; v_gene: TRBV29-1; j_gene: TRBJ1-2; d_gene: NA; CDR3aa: CSVEGGDGYTF; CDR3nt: TGCAGCGTGGAAGGAGGGGATGGCTACACCTTC
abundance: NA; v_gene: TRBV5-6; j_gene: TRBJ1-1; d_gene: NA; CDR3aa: CASSYGPEAFF; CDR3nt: TGTGCCAGCAGTTATGGACCAGAAGCTTTCTTT
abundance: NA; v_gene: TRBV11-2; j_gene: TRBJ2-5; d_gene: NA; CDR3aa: CASSLGVGSSMETQYF; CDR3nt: TGTGCCAGCAGCTTAGGGGTCGGGAGTAGTATGGAGACCCAGTACTTC
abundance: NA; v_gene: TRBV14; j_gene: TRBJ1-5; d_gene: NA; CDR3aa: CASSQRQGDQPQHF; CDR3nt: TGTGCCAGCAGCCAACGTCAGGGAGATCAGCCCCAGCATTTT
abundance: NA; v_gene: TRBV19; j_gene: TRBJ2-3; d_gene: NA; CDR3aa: CASSTSTAGTDTQYF; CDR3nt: TGTGCCAGTAGTACCTCGACCGCTGGCACAGATACGCAGTATTTT
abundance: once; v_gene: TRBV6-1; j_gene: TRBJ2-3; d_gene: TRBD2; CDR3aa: CASSLRTSKTDTQYF; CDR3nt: TGTGCCAGCAGCCTCCGGACTAGCAAGACAGATACGCAGTATTTT
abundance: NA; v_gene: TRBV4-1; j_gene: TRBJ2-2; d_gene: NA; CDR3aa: CASSQARATGELFF; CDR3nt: TGCGCCAGCAGCCAAGCCCGCGCCACCGGGGAGCTGTTTTTT
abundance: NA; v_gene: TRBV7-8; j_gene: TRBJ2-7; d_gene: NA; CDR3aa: CASSGAKTQTYEQYF; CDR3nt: TGTGCCAGCAGCGGGGCGAAGACTCAGACCTACGAGCAGTACTTC
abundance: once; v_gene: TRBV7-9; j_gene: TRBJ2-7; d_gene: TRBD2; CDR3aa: CASSRGTSGEQYF; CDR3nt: TGTGCCAGCAGCCGAGGGACTAGCGGAGAGCAGTACTTC
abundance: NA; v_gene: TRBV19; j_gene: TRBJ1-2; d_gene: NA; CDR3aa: CASSIGDVGGYGYTF; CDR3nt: TGTGCCAGTAGTATTGGGGACGTCGGGGGCTATGGCTACACCTTC
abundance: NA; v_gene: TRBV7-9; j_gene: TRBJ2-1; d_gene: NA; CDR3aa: CASSLARELDNEQFF; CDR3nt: TGTGCCAGCAGCTTAGCACGAGAGTTGGACAATGAGCAGTTCTTC